This T cell receptor (beta chain) was identified in a study of cytomegalovirus exposure and HLA in healthy donors. PCR amplification relied on 60 Vbeta primers (plus 13 Jbeta primers). The assay was immunoSEQ multiplex PCR, and TCRdb's table has in-frame clones only and misses some. The table shows 95,000 to 150,000 clones, with roughly 81% occurring only once. V lost 6 bases to trimming and J lost 6 bases, with 17 bases between them. This CDR3 spans 14 amino acids. Germline CDR1 reads MNHNS; CDR2 reads SASEGT. This clone was seen only once. The antigen is unknown. Donors in the study were healthy people who gave bone marrow. Overall study findings and caveats: The only immune exposure information that was available was CMV serostatus. Likely technical artifact: a cluster of highly shared sequence variants.

The clonotype comes from a woman aged 30 to 39 in good health and CMV-seronegative. Sequenced: PBMCs. The V and J genes are TRBV6-1 and TRBJ1-1; the D gene is possibly TRBD1 (6 bases). The CDR3 sequence: CASRELQGGSEAFF. As DNA, the CDR3 is TGTGCCAGCAGGGAATTACAGGGTGGATCTGAAGCTTTCTTT.